The present entry profiles one T cell receptor (beta chain) with its context. The target antigen is unknown. The data were obtained in a study of shared clonotypes between healthy human individuals. Findings of the study overall: Estimated richness values were generally larger in naive subsets than in memory subsets. Sorted-subset samples were not fully sequenced, rarefaction indicated. In having few donors, the study represented limited genetic and exposure-history diversity.

Produced via immunoSEQ multiplex PCR; TCRdb's table is partial and in-frame only. Of 2 million to 2.5 million clones in the sample, approximately 96% are singletons; the top ten hold about 0.13%. Trimming cost V 4 bases and J 2 bases, with 10 bases left between them. This CDR3 comprises 13 residues. The V gene's germline CDR1 is SGHRS and CDR2 YFSETQ. Healthy adults negative for HIV, lacking recent acute infections or vaccinations, served as donors. Sequenced material: naive CD4+ T cells sorted from blood. The subset denotes: CD45RA+ positively selected. This clonotype originated in a young man in good health. The rearrangement joins TRBV5-1 to TRBJ2-7, with TRBD2 as a possible D gene (6 bases). The CDR3, as DNA: TGCGCCAGCAGCGCAGGACTAACCTACGAGCAGTACTTC. It is translated as CASSAGLTYEQYF.